This T cell receptor (beta chain) came from a study of control samples from healthy donors and cancer patients (TCRdb year 2020). Comments on this clone: Which antigen it targets is not known. It has no much larger one-base neighbor in the sample; base qualities were not kept.

Library prep was done by the immunoSEQ multiplex PCR assay. TCRdb took this table from immuneACCESS and kept in-frame rearrangements with V and J called. Such tables lack part of the clones; where checked against another copy, unresolved V genes explain under half of the gap, and the rest is unexplained. The table for this sample lists around 84,000 clones; 84% of them were counted only once. The ten top clones hold around a tenth of the sample. Including cysteine and phenylalanine, the CDR3 has 14 amino acids. Here the CDR3 DNA is all that survives: 42 bases in frame from base 1. CDR1 and CDR2, per the germline V gene, are KGHSH and LQKENI. Unmatched junction bases come to 6, with V trimmed by 6 bases and J by 5 bases.

The chain uses TRBV18 and TRBJ2-2; 7 bases in the junction line up with TRBD1. The TCR was taken from a man aged 55 to 69 with head and neck cancer. Sequenced: PBMCs. The CDR3 sequence is CASSTGSTTGELFF. Here is the DNA: TGTGCCAGCTCGACAGGGTCTACTACCGGGGAGCTGTTTTTT.